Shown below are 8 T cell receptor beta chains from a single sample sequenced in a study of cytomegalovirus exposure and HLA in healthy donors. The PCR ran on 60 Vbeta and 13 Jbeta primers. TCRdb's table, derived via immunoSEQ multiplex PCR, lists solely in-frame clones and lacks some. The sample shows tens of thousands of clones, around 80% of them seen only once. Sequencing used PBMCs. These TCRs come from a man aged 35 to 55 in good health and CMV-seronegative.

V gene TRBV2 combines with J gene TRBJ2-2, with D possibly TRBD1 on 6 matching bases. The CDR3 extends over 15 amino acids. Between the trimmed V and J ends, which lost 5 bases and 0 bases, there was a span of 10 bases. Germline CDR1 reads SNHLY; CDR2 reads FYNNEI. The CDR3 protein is CASSMRQANTGELFF. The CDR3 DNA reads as TGTGCCAGCAGTATGAGACAGGCGAACACCGGGGAGCTGTTTTTT.

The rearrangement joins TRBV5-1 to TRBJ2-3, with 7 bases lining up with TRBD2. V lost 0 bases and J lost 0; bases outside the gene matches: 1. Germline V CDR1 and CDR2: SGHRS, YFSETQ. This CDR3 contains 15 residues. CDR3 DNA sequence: TGCGCCAGCAGCTTGGGAGCGGGGAGCACAGATACGCAGTATTTT. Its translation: CASSLGAGSTDTQYF. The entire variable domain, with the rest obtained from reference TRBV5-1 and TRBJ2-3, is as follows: KAGVTQTPRYLIKTRGQQVTLSCSPISGHRSVSWYQQTPGQGLQFLFEYFSETQRNKGNFPGRFSGRQFSNSRSEMNVSTLELGDSALYLCASSLGAGSTDTQYFGPGTRLTVL.

The CDR3 reads CASSSSAGTFYEQYF. In DNA form, the CDR3 reads TGCGCCAGCAGCTCCTCAGCGGGCACATTCTACGAGCAGTACTTC. V gene TRBV5-1 combines with J gene TRBJ2-7, with D possibly being TRBD2 (6 bases). The CDR3 loop spans 15 amino acids. Germline values: CDR1 SGHRS, CDR2 YFSETQ. Trimming took 3 bases from V and 3 from J, leaving 16 bases between them.

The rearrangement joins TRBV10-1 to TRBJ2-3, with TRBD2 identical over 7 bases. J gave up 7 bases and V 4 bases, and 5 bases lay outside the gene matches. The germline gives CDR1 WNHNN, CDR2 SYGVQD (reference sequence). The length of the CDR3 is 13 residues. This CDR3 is CASSVGLGNTQYF. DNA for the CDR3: TGCGCCAGCAGTGTCGGACTAGGAAATACGCAGTATTTT.

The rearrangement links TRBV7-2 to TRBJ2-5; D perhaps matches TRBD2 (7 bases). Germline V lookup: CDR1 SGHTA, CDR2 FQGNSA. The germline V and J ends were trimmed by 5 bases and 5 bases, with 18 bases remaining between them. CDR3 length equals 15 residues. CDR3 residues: CASSEWGAGRETQYF. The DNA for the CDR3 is TGTGCCAGCAGCGAGTGGGGGGCCGGGAGGGAGACCCAGTACTTC.

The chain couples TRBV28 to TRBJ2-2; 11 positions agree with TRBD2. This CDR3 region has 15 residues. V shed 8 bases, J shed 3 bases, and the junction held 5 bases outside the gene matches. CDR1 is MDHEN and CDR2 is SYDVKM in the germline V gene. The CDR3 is CASEAGLADTGELFF. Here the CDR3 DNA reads TGTGCCAGCGAGGCGGGACTAGCGGACACCGGGGAGCTGTTTTTT.

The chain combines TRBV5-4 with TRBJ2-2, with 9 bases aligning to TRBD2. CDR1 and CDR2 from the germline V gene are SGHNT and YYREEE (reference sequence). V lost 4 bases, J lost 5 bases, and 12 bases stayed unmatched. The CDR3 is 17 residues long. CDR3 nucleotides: TGTGCCAGCAGCGCGGCCTGGGCGGGAGGGCGGACCGGGGAGCTGTTTTTT. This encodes CASSAAWAGGRTGELFF.

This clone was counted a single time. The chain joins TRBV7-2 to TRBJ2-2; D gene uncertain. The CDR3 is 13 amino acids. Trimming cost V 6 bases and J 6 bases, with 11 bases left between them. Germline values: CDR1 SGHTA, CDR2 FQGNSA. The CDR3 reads CASRRVTAGELFF. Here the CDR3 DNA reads TGTGCCAGCAGACGAGTGACTGCCGGGGAGCTGTTTTTT.